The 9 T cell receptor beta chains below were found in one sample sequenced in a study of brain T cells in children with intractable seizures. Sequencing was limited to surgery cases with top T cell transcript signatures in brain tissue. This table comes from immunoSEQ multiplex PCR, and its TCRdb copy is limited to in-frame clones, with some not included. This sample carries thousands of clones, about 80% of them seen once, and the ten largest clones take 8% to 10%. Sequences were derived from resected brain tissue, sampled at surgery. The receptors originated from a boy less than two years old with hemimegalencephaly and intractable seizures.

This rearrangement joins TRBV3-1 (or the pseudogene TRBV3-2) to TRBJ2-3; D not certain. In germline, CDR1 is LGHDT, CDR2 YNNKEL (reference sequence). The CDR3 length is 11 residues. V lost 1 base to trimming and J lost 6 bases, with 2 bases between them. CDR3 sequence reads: CASSQGDTQYF. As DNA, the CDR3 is TGTGCCAGCAGCCAAGGCGATACGCAGTATTTT.

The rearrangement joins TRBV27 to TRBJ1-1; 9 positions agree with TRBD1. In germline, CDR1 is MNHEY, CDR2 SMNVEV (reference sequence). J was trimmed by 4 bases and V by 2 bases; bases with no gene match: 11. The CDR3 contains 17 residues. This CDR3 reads CASSLIPGTGSGTEAFF. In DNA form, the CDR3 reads TGTGCCAGCAGTTTAATCCCCGGGACAGGGAGTGGCACTGAAGCTTTCTTT.

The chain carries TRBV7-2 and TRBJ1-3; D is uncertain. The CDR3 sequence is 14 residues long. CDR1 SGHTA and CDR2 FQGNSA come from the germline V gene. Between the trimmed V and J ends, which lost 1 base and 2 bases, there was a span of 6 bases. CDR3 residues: CASSLVGTGNTIYF. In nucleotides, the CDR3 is TGTGCCAGCAGCTTAGTCGGGACTGGAAACACCATATATTTT.

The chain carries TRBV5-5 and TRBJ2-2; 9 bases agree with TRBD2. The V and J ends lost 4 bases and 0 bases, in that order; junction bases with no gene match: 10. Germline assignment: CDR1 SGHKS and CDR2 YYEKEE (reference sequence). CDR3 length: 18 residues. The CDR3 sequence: CASSALLAGLANTGELFF. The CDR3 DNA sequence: TGTGCCAGCAGCGCCCTACTAGCGGGCTTAGCGAACACCGGGGAGCTGTTTTTT.

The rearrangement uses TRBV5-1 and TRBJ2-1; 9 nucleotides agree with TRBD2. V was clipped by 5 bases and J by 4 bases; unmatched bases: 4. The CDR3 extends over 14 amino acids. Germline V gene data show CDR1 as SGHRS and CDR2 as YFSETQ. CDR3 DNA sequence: TGCGCCAGCAGGACTAGCGGAGATTACAATGAGCAGTTCTTC. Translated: CASRTSGDYNEQFF.

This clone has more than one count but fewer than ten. The CDR3 spells CASSIGLRLFF. CDR3 nucleotides: TGTGCCAGTAGTATCGGGTTACGACTGTTTTTT. This sequence joins TRBV19 and TRBJ1-4; D gene ambiguous. V lost 3 bases, J lost 13 bases, and 9 bases lay in between. Germline assignment: CDR1 LNHDA and CDR2 SQIVND (reference sequence). The CDR3 extends over 11 amino acids.

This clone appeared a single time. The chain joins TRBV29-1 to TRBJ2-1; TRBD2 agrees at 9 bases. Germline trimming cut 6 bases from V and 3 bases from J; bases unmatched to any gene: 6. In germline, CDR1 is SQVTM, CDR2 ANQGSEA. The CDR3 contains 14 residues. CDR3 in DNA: TGCAGCGTGGGGCTAGCGGGGATCTACAATGAGCAGTTCTTC. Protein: CSVGLAGIYNEQFF.

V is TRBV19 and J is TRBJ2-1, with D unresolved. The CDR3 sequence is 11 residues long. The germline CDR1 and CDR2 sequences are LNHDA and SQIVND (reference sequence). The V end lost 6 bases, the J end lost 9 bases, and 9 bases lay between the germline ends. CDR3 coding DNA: TGTGCCAGTAGCTCCAGTGGTGAGCAGTTCTTC. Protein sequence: CASSSSGEQFF. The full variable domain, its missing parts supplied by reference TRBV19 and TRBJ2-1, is DGGITQSPKYLFRKEGQNVTLSCEQNLNHDAMYWYRQDPGQGLRLIYYSQIVNDFQKGDIAEGYSVSREKKESFPLTVTSAQKNPTAFYLCASSSSGEQFFGPGTRLTVL.

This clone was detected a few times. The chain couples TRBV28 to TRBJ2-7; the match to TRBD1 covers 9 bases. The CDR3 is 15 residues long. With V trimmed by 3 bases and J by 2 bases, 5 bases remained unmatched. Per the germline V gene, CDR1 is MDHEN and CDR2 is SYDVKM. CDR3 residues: CASSFGTGGTYEQYF. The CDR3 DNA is TGTGCCAGCAGTTTTGGAACAGGGGGCACCTACGAGCAGTACTTC.